This T cell receptor beta chain came from a study of blood T cell repertoires in COVID-19. The CDR3 spans 14 residues. The V and J ends lost 1 base and 4 bases respectively, with 10 bases between them. The germline V gene has CDR1 LGHDT and CDR2 YNNKEL (reference sequence). Measured with immunoSEQ multiplex PCR; TCRdb has only the in-frame clones, and not every one. The sample includes 200,000 to 250,000 clones, about 88% of them seen just once. The sequence was obtained from an older woman with acute or convalescent COVID-19. J is TRBJ1-1 and V is TRBV3-1 (or the pseudogene TRBV3-2); maybe TRBD1 (6 bases). The sample consisted of peripheral blood. The DNA for the CDR3 is TGTGCCAGCAGCCAAGCAGGGGCGCGCACTGAAGCTTTCTTT. It yields the protein CASSQAGARTEAFF.